This T cell receptor beta chain originates from a study of prognosis after radiotherapy for stage I lung cancer. As for the study in general: Adenocarcinoma was the tumor type in under 15 patients, squamous cell carcinoma in six to eight.

Whole-study findings and limits: Before stereotactic body radiation therapy the median unique TCR clone count was 10,088, and afterwards it fell to approximately 6,900.

This clonotype appeared many times. As yet, its antigen is unknown. Two rounds of multiplex PCR amplified TCR beta CDR3 from genomic DNA. First-round PCR, the initial amplification, used primers specific to each TRBV and TRBJ gene. MiXCR was run by TCRdb on the multiplex PCR reads, yielding one entry per CDR3 protein. The sample lists 13,000 to 15,000 distinct CDR3 sequences, 50% occurring once. The specimen comprised PBMCs, sampled before or after stereotactic body radiation therapy (not recorded which). This clonotype was sampled from a donor aged 50 or older with non-small cell lung cancer.

The DNA for the CDR3 is TGTGCCAGCAGCCCGGGGGGCAGGGACCATGAGCAGTTCTTC. Protein sequence: CASSPGGRDHEQFF. This chain connects TRBV5-6 to TRBJ2-1, with D tentatively TRBD2 (7 bases). V was trimmed by 4 bases and J by 8 bases, leaving 16 bases between them. The CDR3 sequence is 14 residues long. Germline V gene lookup returns CDR1 SGHDT and CDR2 YYEEEE.